One sample yielded the 21 T cell receptor beta chains listed below, sequenced in a study of cytomegalovirus exposure and HLA in healthy donors. Both 60 Vbeta primers and 13 Jbeta primers went into the PCR. The table came from immunoSEQ multiplex PCR; TCRdb's copy has only in-frame clones and leaves some out. The table records approximately 200,000 clones, roughly 80% of them present only once. What was sequenced was PBMCs. All receptors come from a girl aged 5-17 years in good health and CMV-seronegative.

V usage is TRBV27 and J usage is TRBJ2-3; D is ambiguous. Trimming stripped 4 bases from V and 2 bases from J, with 22 bases between. CDR1 and CDR2 (germline): MNHEY, SMNVEV (reference sequence). CDR3 length: 18 residues. The CDR3 reads CASSSRGTLQSNTDTQYF. The DNA of the CDR3 is TGTGCCAGCAGTTCCCGCGGAACGCTACAATCTAACACAGATACGCAGTATTTT.

The rearrangement uses TRBV28 and TRBJ2-7; 11 bases are shared with TRBD1. CDR1 is MDHEN and CDR2 is SYDVKM in the germline V gene. V trimming: 6 bases; J trimming: 9 bases; junction bases outside the gene matches: 7. The CDR3 runs 13 residues. In DNA form, the CDR3 reads TGTGCCAGCAGCCCGGGACAGGGGGAGGTGCAGTACTTC. Translating it yields CASSPGQGEVQYF.

The rearrangement links TRBV14 to TRBJ2-2, with TRBD2 matching over 7 bases. This CDR3 is 15 amino acids long. Germline V CDR1 and CDR2: SGHDN, FVKESK. V lost 4 bases, J lost 4 bases, and 6 bases stayed unmatched. CDR3: CASSLAGVFTGELFF. The CDR3 region has the DNA TGTGCCAGCAGCCTTGCGGGAGTTTTCACCGGGGAGCTGTTTTTT.

The gene calls are TRBV19 and TRBJ2-7; 8 bases are a match to TRBD1. CDR3 length equals 14 residues. Per germline, CDR1 LNHDA and CDR2 SQIVND (reference sequence). V trimming: 6 bases; J trimming: 0 bases; junction bases outside the gene matches: 4. CDR3 sequence reads: CASSYRGSSYEQYF. CDR3 nucleotide sequence: TGTGCCAGTAGCTACAGGGGGAGCTCCTACGAGCAGTACTTC. Combining the CDR3 with reference TRBV19 and TRBJ2-7 gives the whole variable domain DGGITQSPKYLFRKEGQNVTLSCEQNLNHDAMYWYRQDPGQGLRLIYYSQIVNDFQKGDIAEGYSVSREKKESFPLTVTSAQKNPTAFYLCASSYRGSSYEQYFGPGTRLTVT.

The chain joins TRBV11-2 to TRBJ1-1; TRBD1 matches 12 bases. The germline V gene has CDR1 SGHAT and CDR2 FQNNGV. With 0 bases clipped from V and 10 bases from J, the junction kept 9 bases outside the gene matches. This CDR3 region has 16 residues. The CDR3 sequence: CASSLDYWDRGQGAFF. CDR3 coding DNA: TGTGCCAGCAGCTTAGACTATTGGGACAGGGGGCAAGGAGCTTTCTTT.

V and J are TRBV28 and TRBJ1-2; D may be TRBD1 (5 bases). This CDR3 has 11 amino acids. V lost 9 bases and J lost 3, with 8 bases in between. The germline V gene has CDR1 MDHEN and CDR2 SYDVKM. CDR3: CASTGYYGYTF. The CDR3 bases are TGTGCCAGTACAGGCTACTATGGCTACACCTTC.

The chain recombines TRBV28 with TRBJ2-5; no clear D. V was pared by 3 bases and J by 4 bases, with 9 bases between. The CDR3 totals 13 residues. Germline-derived CDR1 and CDR2 are MDHEN and SYDVKM. The DNA of the CDR3 is TGTGCCAGCAGTTTGAACTATGCAGAGACCCAGTACTTC. Translation: CASSLNYAETQYF.

The chain is built from TRBV29-1 and TRBJ2-7; TRBD1 matches 8 bases. Germline-derived CDR1 and CDR2 are SQVTM and ANQGSEA. Trimming cost V 6 bases and J 5 bases; bases outside gene matches: 6. The CDR3 runs 12 residues. The CDR3 region has the DNA TGCAGCGTCGGACAGGGAATGAACGAGCAGTACTTC. Protein sequence: CSVGQGMNEQYF.

The rearrangement links TRBV18 to TRBJ2-3, with D possibly TRBD1 on 5 matching bases. Germline assignment: CDR1 KGHSH and CDR2 LQKENI. The CDR3 sequence is 15 residues long. Trimming stripped 3 bases from V and 5 bases from J, with 15 bases between. Here the CDR3 DNA reads TGTGCCAGCTCACCTGGCCCCCAAACAGGAGATACGCAGTATTTT. This codes for CASSPGPQTGDTQYF. The whole variable domain, filled in from reference TRBV18 and TRBJ2-3, reads NAGVMQNPRHLVRRRGQEARLRCSPMKGHSHVYWYRQLPEEGLKFMVYLQKENIIDESGMPKERFSAEFPKEGPSILRIQQVVRGDSAAYFCASSPGPQTGDTQYFGPGTRLTVL.

The chain has TRBV10-2 and TRBJ1-2; D perhaps matches TRBD1 (6 bases). CDR3 length: 16 residues. Between the trimmed V and J ends, which lost 0 bases and 1 base, there was a span of 12 bases. Germline V gene data show CDR1 as WSHSY and CDR2 as SAAADI. The CDR3 sequence: CASSESPTQGNYGYTF. CDR3 nucleotide sequence: TGCGCCAGCAGTGAGTCTCCCACACAGGGTAACTATGGCTACACCTTC.

The sample holds a few counts of this clone. The J gene is TRBJ2-1, the V gene TRBV6-5, with 10 positions matching TRBD2. The CDR3 loop spans 16 amino acids. The V and J ends lost 0 bases and 6 bases, in that order; junction bases with no gene match: 5. The germline V gene encodes CDR1 MNHEY and CDR2 SVGAGI. CDR3 DNA sequence: TGTGCCAGCAGTTACTCGGGCCCTAGCGGGAGCAATGAGCAGTTCTTC. It encodes CASSYSGPSGSNEQFF.

This chain links TRBV5-1 with TRBJ2-3; D might be TRBD2 (6 bases). V lost 0 bases and J 0 bases, leaving 11 bases between the germline ends. The CDR3 contains 16 residues. Germline V gene sequence: CDR1 SGHRS, CDR2 YFSETQ. The CDR3 DNA reads TGCGCCAGCAGCTTGGAGGCGGGGCCCAGCACAGATACGCAGTATTTT. It codes for CASSLEAGPSTDTQYF.

V gene TRBV11-1 combines with J gene TRBJ2-5; D unresolved. The V end lost 5 bases, the J end lost 5 bases, and 15 bases lay between the germline ends. CDR1 is SGHAT, CDR2 FQDESV, per germline (reference sequence). The length of the CDR3 is 14 residues. CDR3 region: CASSPRLAGETQYF. In DNA, the CDR3 is TGTGCCAGCAGCCCTCGACTCGCTGGGGAGACCCAGTACTTC.

The chain uses TRBV30 and TRBJ2-7; the match to TRBD1 covers 7 bases. Germline assignment: CDR1 GTSNPN and CDR2 SVGIG (reference sequence). CDR3 length: 16 amino acids. The ends lost 0 bases at V and 0 bases at J; junction bases unmatched: 8. The CDR3 protein is CAWSVAGTATSYEQYF. Here the CDR3 DNA reads TGTGCCTGGAGTGTAGCCGGGACAGCTACCTCCTACGAGCAGTACTTC.

The genes are TRBV2 and TRBJ1-1, with TRBD1 matching over 8 bases. Trimming at V came to 5 bases and at J to 3 bases, leaving 8 bases not matched to a gene. The CDR3 extends over 15 amino acids. Looked up from germline, CDR1 is SNHLY and CDR2 is FYNNEI. The CDR3 nucleotides are TGTGCCAGCAGTTCACTCGGACAGGGCGACACTGAAGCTTTCTTT. This translates into CASSSLGQGDTEAFF.

The chain couples TRBV4-3 to TRBJ2-1; TRBD2 is a possible D gene (6 bases). V gave up 2 bases and J gave up 7 bases, with 21 bases separating them. Germline assignment: CDR1 LGHNA and CDR2 YSLEER. This CDR3 has 17 residues. This CDR3 is CASSQRLEMFRSNEQFF. DNA for the CDR3: TGCGCCAGCAGCCAAAGACTAGAGATGTTCAGGTCTAATGAGCAGTTCTTC.

The chain has TRBV9 and TRBJ2-5; the D is unclear. Trimming removed 3 bases from V and 5 bases from J, with 11 bases in between. Germline CDR1 and CDR2: SGDLS and YYNGEE. This CDR3 region has 13 residues. The chain's CDR3 is CASSGAPIETQYF. CDR3 sequence (DNA): TGTGCCAGCAGCGGGGCTCCTATTGAGACCCAGTACTTC.

CDR3 nucleotide sequence: TGCAGCGTTGGGGGCAGTGTTCTTGAAGCTTTCTTT. Encoded protein: CSVGGSVLEAFF. This chain uses TRBV29-1 with TRBJ1-1, with a weak D call TRBD1 (5 bases). The CDR3 consists of 12 residues. V lost 4 bases to trimming and J lost 7 bases, with 13 bases between them. Germline V CDR1 and CDR2: SQVTM, ANQGSEA. Drawing the rest from reference TRBV29-1 and TRBJ1-1, the complete variable domain is SAVISQKPSRDICQRGTSLTIQCQVDSQVTMMFWYRQQPGQSLTLIATANQGSEATYESGFVIDKFPISRPNLTFSTLTVSNMSPEDSSIYLCSVGGSVLEAFFGQGTRLTVV.

The chain combines TRBV5-1 with TRBJ2-1, with 11 positions matching TRBD2. This CDR3 is built from 17 residues. V was pared by 0 bases and J by 3 bases, with 5 bases of the junction left unmatched. Germline V gene sequence: CDR1 SGHRS, CDR2 YFSETQ. The CDR3 DNA reads as TGCGCCAGCAGCTTGGCCAAGACTAGCGGGGACTACAATGAGCAGTTCTTC. It translates to CASSLAKTSGDYNEQFF.

The CDR3: CASSPRSKTGTSPGANVLTF. In DNA, the CDR3 is TGTGCCAGCTCACCGCGGAGTAAGACAGGGACTTCACCTGGGGCCAACGTCCTGACTTTC. The chain links TRBV18 to TRBJ2-6, with D possibly matching TRBD1 (7 bases). Germline V gene lookup returns CDR1 KGHSH and CDR2 LQKENI. CDR3 length: 20 amino acids. Trimming left V 3 bases short and J 2 bases short, with 23 bases between.

This sequence joins TRBV5-1 and TRBJ2-1, with D unclear. The CDR3 extends over 12 amino acids. Germline V CDR1 and CDR2: SGHRS, YFSETQ. The V gene lost 3 bases and the J gene lost 4 bases, with 5 bases spanning the gap. CDR3 coding DNA: TGCGCCAGCAGCTCCACATACAATGAGCAGTTCTTC. Its translation is CASSSTYNEQFF.